This passage covers 3 T cell receptor beta chains from one sample sequenced in a study of tumor-infiltrating lymphocytes in primary liver carcinoma. Extraction also yielded germline DNA, while blood RNA was obtained from unsorted whole blood. Researchers generated TCR beta cDNA from about 500 ng of total RNA, relying on a constant-region primer. Investigators got TCR beta libraries out of three nested multiplex PCR rounds, done with slightly modified ARM-PCR. The study ran its first two PCR rounds for roughly 11 cycles each, using TRBV1-TRBV30 forward primers and a C-beta reverse primer. A single record per CDR3 protein comes from TCRdb applying MiXCR to the multiplex PCR reads. This sample has about 330,000 distinct CDR3 sequences, with almost 65% found just once. Sequenced: peripheral blood. Every receptor here comes from a man in his forties with primary liver carcinoma and hepatitis B virus infection.

The sample holds one count of this clonotype. An end of the junction does not agree with germline; a read error may underlie this. The chain employs TRBV11-1 and TRBJ2-1; 7 bases agree with TRBD2. The CDR3 runs 14 residues. Germline values: CDR1 SGHAT, CDR2 FQDESV (reference sequence). As DNA, the CDR3 is TGCGCCTGCAGCCGATGGGGGGGTCGGGGTGAGCAGTTCTTC. It codes for CACSRWGGRGEQFF.

In regard to this clonotype: Just one base apart from a much larger clone, this may be a read error. The chain joins TRBV4-1 to TRBJ2-1; either TRBD1 or TRBD2 may fit D (5 bases each). Germline CDR1 is MGHRA and CDR2 is YSYEKL. This CDR3 is built from 16 residues. The germline V and J ends were trimmed by 3 bases and 10 bases, with 22 bases remaining between them. CDR3 bases: TGCGCCAGCAGCCATCGCTTCGGGGCTACCGAGCTGGAGCAGTTCTTC. Translating it yields CASSHRFGATELEQFF.

V gene TRBV7-2 combines with J gene TRBJ2-5; TRBD2 aligns across 8 bases. CDR1 and CDR2 (germline): SGHTA, FQGNSA. The J segment lost 5 bases and the V segment lost 5 bases, leaving 7 bases of the junction unmatched. This CDR3 is 14 amino acids long. CDR3 sequence: CASSAAGARETQYF. CDR3 coding DNA: TGTGCCAGCAGCGCAGCGGGGGCCCGGGAGACCCAGTACTTC.